These 23 T cell receptor beta chains were all obtained from the same sample, sequenced in a study of cytomegalovirus exposure and HLA in healthy donors. Assay: immunoSEQ multiplex PCR; the TCRdb copy retains only in-frame clones and omits some. The data contain over 150,000 clones, 80% to 90% of them singletons. The sequenced material came from PBMCs. These receptors all stem from a man between 18 and 35 years old in good health and CMV-seropositive.

V and J are TRBV5-1 and TRBJ2-7; TRBD1 is a possible D gene (5 bases). CDR1 and CDR2 (germline): SGHRS, YFSETQ. With 4 bases removed from V and 2 bases from J, the gap between germline ends came to 13 bases. This CDR3 region has 14 residues. The CDR3 reads CASSTLTGPYEQYF. CDR3 coding DNA: TGCGCCAGCAGCACCCTTACAGGACCCTACGAGCAGTACTTC.

This clone has a single count. The V gene is TRBV5-5, the J gene TRBJ2-7; D possibly corresponds to TRBD2 (6 bases). There are 14 residues in the CDR3. Germline CDR1 and CDR2: SGHKS and YYEKEE (reference sequence). Trimming removed 0 bases at V and 3 bases at J, with 10 bases between. In DNA form, the CDR3 reads TGTGCCAGCAGCTTGGGCGGGGTGCTCTACGAGCAGTACTTC. It codes for CASSLGGVLYEQYF.

This chain connects TRBV27 to TRBJ1-3; D might be TRBD1 (5 bases). This CDR3 comprises 15 residues. Trimming pared 4 bases from V and 0 bases from J, leaving 10 bases between. Per the germline V gene, CDR1 is MNHEY and CDR2 is SMNVEV (reference sequence). Here the CDR3 DNA reads TGTGCCAGCAGTTCCCAGGGTAGCTCTGGAAACACCATATATTTT. It translates to CASSSQGSSGNTIYF.

This clone was picked up one time. This chain uses TRBV2 with TRBJ1-2; 8 bases line up with TRBD1. The CDR3 runs to 17 residues. Unmatched junction bases numbered 14, after V lost 4 bases and J lost 4 bases. Germline values: CDR1 SNHLY, CDR2 FYNNEI. The CDR3 bases are TGTGCCAGCAGTGCCAGGGGGACAGGTTATGGTAGCTATGGCTACACCTTC. Translated: CASSARGTGYGSYGYTF.

This clone has a handful of counts. The J gene is TRBJ2-2, the V gene TRBV7-2; 8 bases agree with TRBD1. J lost 4 bases, V lost 4 bases, and 5 bases had no gene match. The CDR3 consists of 15 residues. The germline V gene has CDR1 SGHTA and CDR2 FQGNSA. Written as DNA, the CDR3 is TGTGCCAGCAGCTGGGGGCAGGGGGCCACCGGGGAGCTGTTTTTT. Residues: CASSWGQGATGELFF.

The V call is TRBV5-1, the J call TRBJ1-1, with 8 bases identical to TRBD1. This CDR3 is built from 14 residues. V trimming: 5 bases; J trimming: 3 bases; junction bases outside the gene matches: 6. Germline assignment: CDR1 SGHRS and CDR2 YFSETQ. As DNA, the CDR3 is TGCGCCAGCAGACGGGACAGGCTGGACACTGAAGCTTTCTTT. Protein: CASRRDRLDTEAFF.

J is TRBJ2-1 and V is TRBV9; 8 bases agree with TRBD2. The germline CDR1 and CDR2 sequences are SGDLS and YYNGEE. This CDR3 contains 17 residues. V lost 0 bases and J lost 0; bases outside the gene matches: 5. CDR3 region: CASSVATGGYSYNEQFF. The CDR3 DNA reads as TGTGCCAGCAGCGTAGCTACGGGGGGGTACTCCTACAATGAGCAGTTCTTC.

This clone showed up just a few times. The J gene is TRBJ2-1, the V gene TRBV7-3; D gene uncertain. V lost 4 bases and J lost 3, with 13 bases in between. CDR1 is SGHTA and CDR2 is FQGTGA in the germline V gene. The CDR3 runs 15 residues. In nucleotides, the CDR3 is TGTGCCAGCAGCTCACCTCAGTGGAGCTACAATGAGCAGTTCTTC. This encodes CASSSPQWSYNEQFF.

The V call is TRBV4-3, the J call TRBJ1-5; TRBD1 aligns across 11 bases. The germline CDR1 and CDR2 sequences are LGHNA and YSLEER. V shed 0 bases and J 7 bases; nucleotides not matched to a gene: 5. CDR3 size: 16 residues. The CDR3 loop is CASSQEAGDRGQPQHF. CDR3 DNA sequence: TGCGCCAGCAGCCAAGAGGCGGGGGACAGGGGGCAGCCCCAGCATTTT.

The chain uses TRBV6-6 and TRBJ1-1, with D perhaps matching TRBD1 (5 bases). The CDR3 spans 12 residues. CDR1 is MNHNY and CDR2 is SVGAGI in the germline V gene (reference sequence). Deletions cut 6 bases from V and 11 bases from J, with 16 bases between. The CDR3 DNA follows: TGTGCCAGCAGCCCACACGACAGCGAGGCTTTCTTT. Protein sequence: CASSPHDSEAFF.

This chain links TRBV18 with TRBJ1-3, with D possibly being TRBD1 (5 bases). Trimming left V 6 bases short and J 7 bases short, with 19 bases between. CDR1 KGHSH and CDR2 LQKENI come from the germline V gene. This CDR3 spans 15 amino acids. CDR3 in amino acids: CASSMDTPVMNTIYF. The CDR3, as DNA: TGTGCCAGCTCGATGGACACCCCAGTAATGAACACCATATATTTT. Looking up the rest from reference TRBV18 and TRBJ1-3 gives the full variable domain: NAGVMQNPRHLVRRRGQEARLRCSPMKGHSHVYWYRQLPEEGLKFMVYLQKENIIDESGMPKERFSAEFPKEGPSILRIQQVVRGDSAAYFCASSMDTPVMNTIYFGEGSWLTVV.

The rearrangement joins TRBV30 to TRBJ1-1; D ambiguous. Per germline, CDR1 GTSNPN and CDR2 SVGIG (reference sequence). The CDR3 consists of 13 residues. V was shortened by 4 bases and J by 2 bases, with 11 bases between the two germline ends. CDR3 in DNA: TGTGCCTGGACAGGAGGTTCCAACACTGAAGCTTTCTTT. This gives the protein CAWTGGSNTEAFF.

The chain employs TRBV13 and TRBJ2-3; 8 bases align to TRBD2. The CDR3 is 14 residues long. Germline V CDR1 and CDR2: PRHDT, FYEKMQ (reference sequence). V trimming: 4 bases; J trimming: 3 bases; junction bases outside the gene matches: 3. The CDR3 sequence is CASSYRGGTDTQYF. The CDR3 region has the DNA TGTGCCAGCAGCTATCGCGGGGGGACAGATACGCAGTATTTT.

The rearrangement joins TRBV7-9 to TRBJ2-7, with 7 nucleotides matching TRBD1. The CDR3 loop spans 16 amino acids. The V gene's germline CDR1 is SEHNR and CDR2 FQNEAQ (reference sequence). V was pared by 0 bases and J by 0 bases, with 5 bases of the junction left unmatched. This CDR3 is CASSLAWGQNSYEQYF. The CDR3 DNA sequence: TGTGCCAGCAGCTTAGCATGGGGACAGAACTCCTACGAGCAGTACTTC.

The genes are TRBV6-5 and TRBJ2-1; tentative D call: TRBD2 (5 bases). V dropped 2 bases and J dropped 0 bases, with 11 bases sitting between them. The CDR3 length is 16 residues. Germline-derived CDR1 and CDR2 are MNHEY and SVGAGI. The CDR3 loop reads CASSYRSGPSYNEQFF. CDR3 sequence (DNA): TGTGCCAGCAGTTACAGGAGCGGACCCTCCTACAATGAGCAGTTCTTC.

The chain has TRBV7-6 and TRBJ2-7; TRBD1 agrees at 11 bases. Germline V gene data show CDR1 as SGHVS and CDR2 as FNYEAQ. The CDR3 length is 14 residues. V lost 5 bases and J lost 7; bases outside the gene matches: 7. CDR3 bases: TGTGCCAGCAGCGATCCGGGACAGGGGGGTGAGCAGTACTTC. Translation: CASSDPGQGGEQYF. Looking up the rest from reference TRBV7-6 and TRBJ2-7 gives the full variable domain: GAGVSQSPRYKVTKRGQDVALRCDPISGHVSLYWYRQALGQGPEFLTYFNYEAQQDKSGLPNDRFSAERPEGSISTLTIQRTEQRDSAMYRCASSDPGQGGEQYFGPGTRLTVT.

DNA for the CDR3: TGTGCCAGCAGCTCGACAGGGGTGGGCTACACCTTC. Residues: CASSSTGVGYTF. The chain recombines TRBV7-9 with TRBJ1-2, with 8 bases fitting TRBD1. CDR1 is SEHNR and CDR2 is FQNEAQ in the germline V gene (reference sequence). CDR3 size: 12 residues. V lost 4 bases and J lost 8; bases outside the gene matches: 3.

The chain uses TRBV7-8 and TRBJ2-3, with 9 bases matching TRBD2. The CDR3 runs 15 residues. Trimming took 4 bases from V and 5 from J; bases not matched to a gene: 7. In germline, CDR1 is SGHVS, CDR2 FQNEAQ. CDR3 loop: CASSSHGLAKDTQYF. In nucleotides, the CDR3 is TGTGCCAGCAGCTCGCATGGACTAGCGAAAGATACGCAGTATTTT. The complete variable domain, with remaining parts taken from reference TRBV7-8 and TRBJ2-3, reads GAGVSQSPRYKVAKRGQDVALRCDPISGHVSLFWYQQALGQGPEFLTYFQNEAQLDKSGLPSDRFFAERPEGSVSTLKIQRTQQEDSAVYLCASSSHGLAKDTQYFGPGTRLTVL.

This clone was observed a few times. The chain recombines TRBV7-2 with TRBJ2-7, with a tentative D call TRBD2 (5 bases). The CDR3 is 12 residues long. Trimming pared 5 bases from V and 6 bases from J, leaving 11 bases between. Germline V CDR1 and CDR2: SGHTA, FQGNSA. In DNA, the CDR3 is TGTGCCAGCAGCCTTGCCCGGGGCGAGCAGTACTTC. This encodes CASSLARGEQYF.

The CDR3 region is CASGLGTPDRGMSADTQYF. Written as DNA, the CDR3 is TGTGCTAGTGGTTTGGGAACCCCGGACAGGGGTATGTCGGCAGATACGCAGTATTTT. The chain couples TRBV12-5 to TRBJ2-3, with TRBD1 identical over 9 bases. The CDR3 is 19 amino acids. V dropped 1 base and J dropped 4; count of bases not matched to a gene: 15. CDR1 and CDR2 from the germline V gene are LGHNT and FRNRAP. Drawing the rest from reference TRBV12-5 and TRBJ2-3, the complete variable domain is DARVTQTPRHKVTEMGQEVTMRCQPILGHNTVFWYRQTMMQGLELLAYFRNRAPLDDSGMPKDRFSAEMPDATLATLKIQPSEPRDSAVYFCASGLGTPDRGMSADTQYFGPGTRLTVL.

The rearrangement uses TRBV4-3 and TRBJ2-7; D perhaps matches TRBD2 (6 bases). The germline V gene has CDR1 LGHNA and CDR2 YSLEER. V lost 3 bases and J 6 bases, leaving 12 bases between the germline ends. The CDR3 spans 13 residues. The DNA for the CDR3 is TGCGCCAGCAGCCAGGATGGGACTTTCGAGCAGTACTTC. This codes for CASSQDGTFEQYF.

The chain recombines TRBV30 with TRBJ2-3, with D possibly TRBD2 on 5 matching bases. Germline values: CDR1 GTSNPN, CDR2 SVGIG (reference sequence). This CDR3 spans 10 amino acids. V lost 8 bases, J lost 6 bases, and 9 bases lay in between. DNA of the CDR3: TGTGCCCTCCGGAGGGATACGCAGTATTTT. It encodes CALRRDTQYF. Combining the CDR3 with reference TRBV30 and TRBJ2-3 gives the whole variable domain SQTIHQWPATLVQPVGSPLSLECTVEGTSNPNLYWYRQAAGRGLQLLFYSVGIGQISSEVPQNLSASRPQDRQFILSSKKLLLSDSGFYLCALRRDTQYFGPGTRLTVL.

This rearrangement joins TRBV7-2 to TRBJ2-7; 7 nucleotides match TRBD1. After removal of 5 bases from V and 4 bases from J, the junction contained 11 bases not matched to a gene. CDR3 length: 15 residues. Germline CDR1 reads SGHTA; CDR2 reads FQGNSA. In nucleotides, the CDR3 is TGTGCCAGCAGCCCCTACGGGACAGCAACGTACGAGCAGTACTTC. The encoded protein is CASSPYGTATYEQYF.